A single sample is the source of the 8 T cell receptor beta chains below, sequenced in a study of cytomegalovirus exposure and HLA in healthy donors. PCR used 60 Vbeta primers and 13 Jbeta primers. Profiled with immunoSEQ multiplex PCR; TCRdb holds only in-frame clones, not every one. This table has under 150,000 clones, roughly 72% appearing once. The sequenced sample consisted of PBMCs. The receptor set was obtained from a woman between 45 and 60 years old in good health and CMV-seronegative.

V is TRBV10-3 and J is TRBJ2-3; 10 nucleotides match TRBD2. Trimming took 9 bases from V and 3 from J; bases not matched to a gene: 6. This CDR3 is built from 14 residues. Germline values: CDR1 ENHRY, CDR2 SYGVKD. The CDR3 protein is CAIQSSGRTDTQYF. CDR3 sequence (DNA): TGTGCCATACAATCTAGCGGGAGAACAGATACGCAGTATTTT.

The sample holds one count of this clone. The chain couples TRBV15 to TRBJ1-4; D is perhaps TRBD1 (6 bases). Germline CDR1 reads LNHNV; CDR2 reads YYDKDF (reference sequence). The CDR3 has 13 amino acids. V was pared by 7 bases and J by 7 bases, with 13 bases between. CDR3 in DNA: TGTGCCACCACCACAGGGAACAGTGAAAAACTGTTTTTT. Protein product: CATTTGNSEKLFF.

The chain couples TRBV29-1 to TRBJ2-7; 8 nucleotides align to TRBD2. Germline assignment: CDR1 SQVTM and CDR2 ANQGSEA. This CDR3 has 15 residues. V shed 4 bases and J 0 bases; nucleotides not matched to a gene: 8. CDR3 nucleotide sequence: TGCAGCGTTGGAGGATTAGCGGGACACTCCTACGAGCAGTACTTC. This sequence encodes CSVGGLAGHSYEQYF.

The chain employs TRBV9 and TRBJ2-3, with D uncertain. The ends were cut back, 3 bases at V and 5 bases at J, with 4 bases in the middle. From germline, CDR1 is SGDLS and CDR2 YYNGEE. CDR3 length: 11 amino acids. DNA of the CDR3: TGTGCCAGCAGCGCCCTAGATACGCAGTATTTT. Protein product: CASSALDTQYF.

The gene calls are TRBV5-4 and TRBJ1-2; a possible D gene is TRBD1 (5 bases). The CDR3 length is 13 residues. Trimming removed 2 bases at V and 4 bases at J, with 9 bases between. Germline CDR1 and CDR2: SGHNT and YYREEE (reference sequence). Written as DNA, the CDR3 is TGTGCCAGCAGCTTCACCGGGGGCTATGGCTACACCTTC. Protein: CASSFTGGYGYTF.

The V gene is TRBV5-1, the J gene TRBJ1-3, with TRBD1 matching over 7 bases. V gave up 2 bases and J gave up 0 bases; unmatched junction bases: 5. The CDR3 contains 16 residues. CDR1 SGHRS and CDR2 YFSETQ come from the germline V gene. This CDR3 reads CASSFGQASSGNTIYF. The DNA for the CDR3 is TGCGCCAGCAGCTTCGGACAGGCTAGCTCTGGAAACACCATATATTTT.

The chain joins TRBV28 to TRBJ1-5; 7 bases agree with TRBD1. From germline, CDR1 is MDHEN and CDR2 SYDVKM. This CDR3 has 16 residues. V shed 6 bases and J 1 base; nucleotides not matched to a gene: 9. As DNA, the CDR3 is TGTGCCAGCAGCCCCAGTTCCAGGGGGAGCAATCAGCCCCAGCATTTT. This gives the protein CASSPSSRGSNQPQHF.

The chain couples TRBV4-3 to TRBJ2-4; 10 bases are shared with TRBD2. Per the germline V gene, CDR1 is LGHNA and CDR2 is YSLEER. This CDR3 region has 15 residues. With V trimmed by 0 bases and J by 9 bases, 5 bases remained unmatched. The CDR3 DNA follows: TGCGCCAGCAGCCAAGAAGCGGGAGGGCCGGGCATTCAGTACTTC. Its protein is CASSQEAGGPGIQYF.